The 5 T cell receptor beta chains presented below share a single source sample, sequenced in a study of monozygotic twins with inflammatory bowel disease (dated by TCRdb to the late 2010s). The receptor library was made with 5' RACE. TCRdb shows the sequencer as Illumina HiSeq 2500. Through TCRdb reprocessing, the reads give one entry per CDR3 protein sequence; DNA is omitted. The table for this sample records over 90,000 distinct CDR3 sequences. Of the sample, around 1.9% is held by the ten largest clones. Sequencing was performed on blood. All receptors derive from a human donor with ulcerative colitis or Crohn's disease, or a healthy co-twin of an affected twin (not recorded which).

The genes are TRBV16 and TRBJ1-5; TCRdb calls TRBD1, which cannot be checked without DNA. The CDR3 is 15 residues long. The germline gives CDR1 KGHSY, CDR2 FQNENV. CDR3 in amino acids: CASSENRVGNQPQHF.

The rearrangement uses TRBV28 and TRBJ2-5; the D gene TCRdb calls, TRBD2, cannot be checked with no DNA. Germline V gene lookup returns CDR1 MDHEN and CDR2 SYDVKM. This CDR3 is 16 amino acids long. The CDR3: CASSLYGGRNQETQYF.

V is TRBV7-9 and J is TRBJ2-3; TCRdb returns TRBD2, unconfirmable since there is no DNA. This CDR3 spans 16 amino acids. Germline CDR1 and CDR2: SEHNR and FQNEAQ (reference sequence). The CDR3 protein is CASRIGLAGITDTQYF.

The CDR3 here is CASSLKVSYEQYF. The rearrangement uses TRBV11-2 and TRBJ2-7. The CDR3 runs 13 residues. CDR1 is SGHAT and CDR2 is FQNNGV in the germline V gene.

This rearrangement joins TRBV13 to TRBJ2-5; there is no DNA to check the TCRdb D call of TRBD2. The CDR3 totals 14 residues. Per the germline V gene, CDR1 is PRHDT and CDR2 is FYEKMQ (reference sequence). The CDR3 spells CASSLGGLGKTQYF.